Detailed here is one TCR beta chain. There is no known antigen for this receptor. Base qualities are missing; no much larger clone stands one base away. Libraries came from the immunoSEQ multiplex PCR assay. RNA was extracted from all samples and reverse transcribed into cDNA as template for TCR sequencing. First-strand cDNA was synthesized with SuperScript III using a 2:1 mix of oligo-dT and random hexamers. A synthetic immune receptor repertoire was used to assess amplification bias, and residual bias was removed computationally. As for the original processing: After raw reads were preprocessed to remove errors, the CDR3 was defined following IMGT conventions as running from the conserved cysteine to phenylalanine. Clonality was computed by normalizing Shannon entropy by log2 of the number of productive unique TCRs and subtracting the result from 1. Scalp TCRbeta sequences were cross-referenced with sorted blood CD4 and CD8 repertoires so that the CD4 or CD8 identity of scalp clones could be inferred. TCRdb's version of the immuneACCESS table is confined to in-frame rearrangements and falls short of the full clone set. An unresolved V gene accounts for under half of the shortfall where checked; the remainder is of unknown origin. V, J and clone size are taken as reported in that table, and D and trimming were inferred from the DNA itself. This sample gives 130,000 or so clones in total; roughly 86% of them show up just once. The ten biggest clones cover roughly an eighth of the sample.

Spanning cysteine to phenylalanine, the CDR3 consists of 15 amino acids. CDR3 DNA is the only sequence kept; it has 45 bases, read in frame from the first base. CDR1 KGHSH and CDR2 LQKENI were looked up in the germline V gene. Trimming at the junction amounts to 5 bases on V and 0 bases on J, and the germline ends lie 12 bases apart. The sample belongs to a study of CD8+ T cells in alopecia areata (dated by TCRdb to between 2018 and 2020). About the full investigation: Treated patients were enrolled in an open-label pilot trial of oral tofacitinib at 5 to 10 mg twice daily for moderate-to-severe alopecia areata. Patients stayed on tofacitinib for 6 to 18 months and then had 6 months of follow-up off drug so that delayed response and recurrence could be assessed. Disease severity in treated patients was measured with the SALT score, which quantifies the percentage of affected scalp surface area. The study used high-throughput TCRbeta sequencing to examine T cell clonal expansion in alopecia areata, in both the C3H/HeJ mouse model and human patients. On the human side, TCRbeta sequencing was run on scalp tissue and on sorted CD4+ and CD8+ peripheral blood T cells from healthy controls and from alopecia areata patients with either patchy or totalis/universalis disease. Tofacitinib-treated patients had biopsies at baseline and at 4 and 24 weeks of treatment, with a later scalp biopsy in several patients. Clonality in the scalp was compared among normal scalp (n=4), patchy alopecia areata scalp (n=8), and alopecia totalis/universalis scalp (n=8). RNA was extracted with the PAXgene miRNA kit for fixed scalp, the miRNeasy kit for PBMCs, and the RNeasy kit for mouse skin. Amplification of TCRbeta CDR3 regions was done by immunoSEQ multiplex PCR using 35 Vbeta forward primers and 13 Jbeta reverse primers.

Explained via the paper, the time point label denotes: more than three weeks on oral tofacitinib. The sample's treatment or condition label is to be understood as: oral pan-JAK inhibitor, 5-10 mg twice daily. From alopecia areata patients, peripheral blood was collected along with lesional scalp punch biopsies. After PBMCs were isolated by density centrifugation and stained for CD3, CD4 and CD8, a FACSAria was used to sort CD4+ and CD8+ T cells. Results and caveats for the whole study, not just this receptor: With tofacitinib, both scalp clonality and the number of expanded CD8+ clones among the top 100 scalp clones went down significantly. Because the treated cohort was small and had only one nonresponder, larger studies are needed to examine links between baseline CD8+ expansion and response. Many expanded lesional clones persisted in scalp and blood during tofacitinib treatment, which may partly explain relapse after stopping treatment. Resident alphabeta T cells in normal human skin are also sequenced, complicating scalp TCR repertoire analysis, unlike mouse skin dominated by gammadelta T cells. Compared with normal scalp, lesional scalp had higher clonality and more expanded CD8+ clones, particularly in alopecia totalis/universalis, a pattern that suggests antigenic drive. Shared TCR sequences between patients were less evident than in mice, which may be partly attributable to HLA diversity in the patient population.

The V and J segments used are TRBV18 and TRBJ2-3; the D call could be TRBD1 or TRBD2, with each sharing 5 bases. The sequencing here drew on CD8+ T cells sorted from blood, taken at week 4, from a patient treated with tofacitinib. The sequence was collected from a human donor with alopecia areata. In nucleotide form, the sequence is TGTGCCAGCTCAAACAGAGGGGCTAGCACAGATACGCAGTATTTT. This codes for CASSNRGASTDTQYF.